This T cell receptor (beta chain) was found in a study of blood T cell repertoires in COVID-19. Some clones are missing from TCRdb's copy, which holds only in-frame ones; the method was immunoSEQ multiplex PCR. The sample includes approximately 190,000 clones, approximately 79% of them seen just once. With V trimmed by 2 bases and J by 2 bases, 7 bases remained unmatched. CDR1 is KGHDR and CDR2 is SFDVKD in the germline V gene. The CDR3 totals 16 residues. This clonotype was obtained from a woman aged 55-69 years with acute COVID-19. What was sequenced was PBMCs or T cells enriched from blood (not recorded which). This chain joins TRBV24-1 and TRBJ2-5; 7 bases fit TRBD2. The CDR3 sequence: CATSDSGGDPQETQYF. DNA for the CDR3: TGTGCCACCAGTGATTCGGGGGGAGATCCGCAAGAGACCCAGTACTTC.